The next 20 T cell receptor beta chains were all read from a single sample in a study of a mutant IDH1 vaccine in newly diagnosed glioma. The repertoire was sequenced with immunoSEQ multiplex PCR; TCRdb's copy has only in-frame clones and lacks some. This repertoire shows under 75,000 clones, about 90% found once; its top ten account for roughly 2.5%. Sample time point: baseline, week 1 (first vaccination visit). The treatment is: pre-vaccination baseline after standard-of-care therapy. The starting material was PBMCs, obtained from a glioma patient treated with radiotherapy, temozolomide or both. These receptors were collected from a man between 50 and 59 years old with glioma.

The genes are TRBV7-6 and TRBJ1-6; D ambiguous. The CDR3 runs 15 residues. V shed 1 base and J shed 6 bases, with 10 bases lying between them. Germline CDR1 SGHVS, CDR2 FNYEAQ. This CDR3 is CASSLDGQLNSPLHF. CDR3 sequence (DNA): TGTGCCAGCAGCTTAGACGGGCAGCTTAATTCACCCCTCCACTTT.

This sequence joins TRBV6-1 and TRBJ1-2; 8 bases fit TRBD1. CDR1 is MNHNS and CDR2 is SASEGT in the germline V gene. V shed 6 bases, J shed 3 bases, and the junction held 9 bases outside the gene matches. The CDR3 covers 15 residues. CDR3 loop: CASRTLTGADYGYTF. The CDR3 nucleotides are TGTGCCAGCAGGACGTTGACAGGGGCGGACTATGGCTACACCTTC.

V usage is TRBV28 and J usage is TRBJ1-2; TRBD1 matches at 9 bases. The CDR3 contains 13 residues. Germline lookup yields CDR1 MDHEN and CDR2 SYDVKM. Trimming cost V 5 bases and J 10 bases; bases outside gene matches: 8. The DNA for the CDR3 is TGTGCCAGCAGTGCAGGACAGGGGATAGTCTACACCTTC. Translation gives CASSAGQGIVYTF.

This chain joins TRBV28 and TRBJ2-7; 7 bases match TRBD1. This CDR3 spans 15 amino acids. The V gene's germline CDR1 is MDHEN and CDR2 SYDVKM. Germline trimming cut 7 bases from V and 0 bases from J; bases unmatched to any gene: 9. The chain's CDR3 is CASTAEGASSYEQYF. In DNA, the CDR3 is TGTGCCAGCACCGCCGAGGGGGCTAGCTCCTACGAGCAGTACTTC.

This clone was counted between two and nine times. The CDR3 is CASSVVGLALQNEQFF. The CDR3 coding sequence is TGCGCCAGCAGCGTTGTCGGACTAGCACTTCAGAATGAGCAGTTCTTC. The chain couples TRBV5-1 to TRBJ2-1, with TRBD2 matching over 8 bases. CDR3 size: 16 residues. Germline CDR1 and CDR2: SGHRS and YFSETQ. The V and J ends lost 4 bases and 7 bases, in that order; junction bases with no gene match: 13.

V and J are TRBV5-1 and TRBJ2-4; tentative D call: TRBD2 (5 bases). Looked up from germline, CDR1 is SGHRS and CDR2 is YFSETQ. Trimming pared 0 bases from V and 5 bases from J, leaving 12 bases between. This CDR3 is 15 amino acids long. The CDR3 spells CASSLDGLSENIQYF. The CDR3 region has the DNA TGCGCCAGCAGCTTGGACGGACTTTCTGAAAACATTCAGTACTTC.

The chain carries TRBV5-4 and TRBJ2-2; TRBD1 aligns across 11 bases. Germline V CDR1 and CDR2: SGHNT, YYREEE (reference sequence). V was clipped by 5 bases and J by 4 bases; unmatched bases: 4. This CDR3 has 15 amino acids. CDR3 in DNA: TGTGCCAGCAGGAAGGGGACAGGGGGCACCGGGGAGCTGTTTTTT. Its translation: CASRKGTGGTGELFF.

This clone was seen a single time. This chain connects TRBV10-2 to TRBJ1-3; perhaps TRBD1 as D (5 bases). The CDR3 sequence is 13 residues long. The V end was cut by 7 bases, the J end by 0 bases, with 7 bases between. In germline, CDR1 is WSHSY, CDR2 SAAADI. CDR3 amino acids: CASTGGSGNTIYF. In nucleotides, the CDR3 is TGCGCCAGCACGGGGGGCTCTGGAAACACCATATATTTT.

J is TRBJ1-5 and V is TRBV30; D is undetermined. The ends were cut back, 4 bases at V and 3 bases at J, with 7 bases in the middle. The germline V gene encodes CDR1 GTSNPN and CDR2 SVGIG (reference sequence). The CDR3 has 12 amino acids. The CDR3 here is CAWTINNQPQHF. The DNA of the CDR3 is TGTGCCTGGACCATAAACAATCAGCCCCAGCATTTT.

This clone was picked up one time. In DNA form, the CDR3 reads TGTGCCAGCAGCTTGCAACTAGCCGGTAAAGAGCAGTACTTC. It translates to CASSLQLAGKEQYF. This chain uses TRBV5-4 with TRBJ2-7; maybe TRBD2 (6 bases). The CDR3 sequence is 14 residues long. Trimming took 1 base from V and 7 from J, leaving 15 bases between them. The V gene's germline CDR1 is SGHNT and CDR2 YYREEE (reference sequence).

The rearrangement uses TRBV4-1 and TRBJ1-1; D ambiguous. Germline V gives CDR1 MGHRA, CDR2 YSYEKL. The CDR3 extends over 14 amino acids. Trimming removed 0 bases at V and 5 bases at J, with 10 bases between. The CDR3 region is CASSQEDFITEAFF. CDR3 coding DNA: TGCGCCAGCAGCCAAGAAGACTTTATAACTGAAGCTTTCTTT.

This clone has a single count. V usage is TRBV19 and J usage is TRBJ1-1, with 7 bases that match TRBD1. The CDR3 extends over 14 amino acids. The germline V gene encodes CDR1 LNHDA and CDR2 SQIVND (reference sequence). V was pared by 10 bases and J by 1 base, with 9 bases of the junction left unmatched. The CDR3, as DNA: TGTGCCACCCTACCGGGACAGAGGAACACTGAAGCTTTCTTT. As protein: CATLPGQRNTEAFF.

The chain has TRBV6-1 and TRBJ1-5; D is uncertain. CDR3 length: 16 residues. With 3 bases removed from V and 1 base from J, the gap between germline ends came to 13 bases. Germline V gene data show CDR1 as MNHNS and CDR2 as SASEGT. DNA for the CDR3: TGTGCCAGCAGTGAGGGGTACCGGGGAAGCAATCAGCCCCAGCATTTT. This codes for CASSEGYRGSNQPQHF.

The rearrangement uses TRBV7-9 and TRBJ1-4, with D unresolved. V shed 2 bases and J shed 8 bases, with 12 bases lying between them. Germline V gene data show CDR1 as SEHNR and CDR2 as FQNEAQ (reference sequence). This CDR3 is built from 14 residues. The CDR3 is CASSLNSGEEKLFF. The CDR3 DNA is TGTGCCAGCAGCTTAAACTCTGGGGAAGAAAAACTGTTTTTT. Based on the CDR3 plus reference TRBV7-9 and TRBJ1-4, the full variable domain is DTGVSQNPRHKITKRGQNVTFRCDPISEHNRLYWYRQTLGQGPEFLTYFQNEAQLEKSRLLSDRFSAERPKGSFSTLEIQRTEQGDSAMYLCASSLNSGEEKLFFGSGTQLSVL.

This chain joins TRBV19 and TRBJ2-6; tentative D call: TRBD1 (5 bases). The germline CDR1 and CDR2 sequences are LNHDA and SQIVND (reference sequence). This CDR3 spans 20 amino acids. Trimming took off 2 bases at V and 1 base at J, with 21 bases between the two ends. In nucleotides, the CDR3 is TGTGCCAGTAGTATAAGAATCTGGGGCCTCAAGGAATCTGGGGCCAACGTCCTGACTTTC. Amino acid sequence: CASSIRIWGLKESGANVLTF.

V usage is TRBV5-4 and J usage is TRBJ2-3, with TRBD1 matching over 9 bases. The CDR3 runs 16 residues. Germline CDR1 SGHNT, CDR2 YYREEE (reference sequence). After removal of 1 base from V and 5 bases from J, the junction contained 8 bases not matched to a gene. The CDR3 sequence is CASSLFRDRDKDTQYF. DNA for the CDR3: TGTGCCAGCAGCTTGTTCCGGGACAGGGACAAAGATACGCAGTATTTT. Using reference TRBV5-4 and TRBJ2-3 for the parts outside the CDR3, the full variable domain is ETGVTQSPTHLIKTRGQQVTLRCSSQSGHNTVSWYQQALGQGPQFIFQYYREEENGRGNFPPRFSGLQFPNYSSELNVNALELDDSALYLCASSLFRDRDKDTQYFGPGTRLTVL.

The rearrangement uses TRBV4-3 and TRBJ1-3; unclear D gene. This CDR3 contains 16 residues. Germline V gene sequence: CDR1 LGHNA, CDR2 YSLEER. V gave up 0 bases and J gave up 8 bases, with 17 bases separating them. The CDR3 nucleotides read TGCGCCAGCAGCCAAGATCGACCCGGGAGAAGCCACACCATATATTTT. It specifies CASSQDRPGRSHTIYF.

This chain joins TRBV25-1 and TRBJ1-2; D ambiguous. Trimming shortened V by 7 bases and J by 4 bases, and 13 bases separated the two germline ends. This CDR3 has 13 amino acids. The V gene's germline CDR1 is MGHDK and CDR2 SYGVNS. The CDR3, as DNA: TGTGCCAGCATCGCCGCGGGAGGCTATGGCTACACCTTC. This translates into CASIAAGGYGYTF.

The DNA of the CDR3 is TGTGCCAGCAGCGTAGTTGCGGGGAGCACAGATACGCAGTATTTT. Its translation is CASSVVAGSTDTQYF. V and J are TRBV9 and TRBJ2-3; possibly TRBD2 for D (6 bases). The V end lost 0 bases, the J end lost 0 bases, and 8 bases lay between the germline ends. CDR3 length: 15 residues. Germline V gene data show CDR1 as SGDLS and CDR2 as YYNGEE. The full variable domain, its missing parts supplied by reference TRBV9 and TRBJ2-3, is DSGVTQTPKHLITATGQRVTLRCSPRSGDLSVYWYQQSLDQGLQFLIQYYNGEERAKGNILERFSAQQFPDLHSELNLSSLELGDSALYFCASSVVAGSTDTQYFGPGTRLTVL.

The chain joins TRBV7-3 to TRBJ2-5; a possible D gene is TRBD2 (6 bases). Trimming stripped 1 base from V and 5 bases from J, with 14 bases between. In germline, CDR1 is SGHTA, CDR2 FQGTGA. The CDR3 runs to 15 residues. CDR3 loop: CASSLRGWGGETQYF. Written as DNA, the CDR3 is TGTGCCAGCAGCTTAAGGGGGTGGGGAGGTGAGACCCAGTACTTC. Together with reference TRBV7-3 and TRBJ2-5, the CDR3 gives the full variable domain: GAGVSQTPSNKVTEKGKYVELRCDPISGHTALYWYRQSLGQGPEFLIYFQGTGAADDSGLPNDRFFAVRPEGSVSTLKIQRTERGDSAVYLCASSLRGWGGETQYFGPGTRLLVL.